The 21 T cell receptor beta chains below all came from one sample that was sequenced in a study of blood T cells in healthy people across ages. Sample-barcoded 5' priming and a J-beta primer mix drove a second PCR of 7 to 11 cycles. TCRdb recomputed calls from the 5' RACE reads with MiXCR, one row per CDR3 protein. The data show 650,000 to 800,000 distinct CDR3 sequences, roughly 44% seen once. The sequenced sample consisted of blood. These receptors all come from a man in his 60s in good health.

The chain recombines TRBV20-1 with TRBJ2-7; D gene uncertain. In germline, CDR1 is DFQATT, CDR2 SNEGSKA (reference sequence). Trimming shortened V by 5 bases and J by 0 bases, and 11 bases separated the two germline ends. The CDR3 has 13 amino acids. CDR3 in amino acids: CSAFRPSSYEQYF. The DNA of the CDR3 is TGCAGTGCTTTCCGGCCGAGCTCCTACGAGCAGTACTTC.

The J gene is TRBJ1-4, the V gene TRBV4-3; D is possibly TRBD1 (5 bases). The length of the CDR3 is 16 residues. CDR1 and CDR2 from the germline V gene are LGHNA and YSLEER. The V end lost 4 bases, the J end lost 8 bases, and 20 bases lay between the germline ends. The CDR3 nucleotides are TGCGCCAGCAGCCCGAACCCCGTCCTTGGGACCGAAAAACTGTTTTTT. Residues: CASSPNPVLGTEKLFF.

This clonotype was observed a handful of times. The chain combines TRBV12-3 or TRBV12-4 with TRBJ2-1; D possibly matches TRBD1 or TRBD2 (5 bases each). The CDR3 length is 14 residues. V was clipped by 6 bases and J by 10 bases, with 19 bases between them. CDR3 sequence reads: CASRSLDRGGEQFF. The CDR3, as DNA: TGTGCCAGCAGATCCTTGGATCGGGGCGGAGAGCAGTTCTTC.

This clonotype came up a few times. This chain links TRBV10-3 with TRBJ1-1, with D possibly TRBD1 on 5 matching bases. Looked up from germline, CDR1 is ENHRY and CDR2 is SYGVKD. CDR3 length equals 16 residues. Trimming took off 3 bases at V and 10 bases at J, with 24 bases between the two ends. The CDR3 protein is CAISEMAGKALGAAFF. CDR3 DNA: TGTGCCATCAGTGAAATGGCTGGGAAGGCCCTAGGGGCAGCTTTCTTT.

This clonotype occurred once. Here the CDR3 DNA reads TGTGCCAGCAGCCACGCCCGGGTAATGAACACTGAAGCTTTCTTT. Protein product: CASSHARVMNTEAFF. The chain couples TRBV11-3 to TRBJ1-1; no reliable D call. CDR1 is SGHNT, CDR2 YENEEA, per germline. The CDR3 sequence is 15 residues long. V was shortened by 5 bases and J by 0 bases, with 13 bases between the two germline ends.

This clonotype has more than one count but fewer than ten. V and J are TRBV12-3 or TRBV12-4 and TRBJ2-3; no definite D call. The length of the CDR3 is 14 residues. V dropped 9 bases and J dropped 0 bases, with 13 bases sitting between them. The CDR3 here is CASTPARSTDTQYF. In DNA form, the CDR3 reads TGTGCCAGTACTCCAGCGCGTAGCACAGATACGCAGTATTTT.

The J gene is TRBJ1-5, the V gene TRBV30, with TRBD1 identical over 8 bases. The CDR3 is 14 amino acids. Germline V gives CDR1 GTSNPN, CDR2 SVGIG (reference sequence). After removal of 3 bases from V and 6 bases from J, the junction contained 7 bases not matched to a gene. The CDR3 nucleotides are TGTGCCTGGAGAGGACAGGGCGATATTCAGCCCCAGCATTTT. As protein: CAWRGQGDIQPQHF.

Only a few counts were recorded for this clonotype. V and J are TRBV2 and TRBJ2-3, with D possibly matching TRBD1 (5 bases). The CDR3 covers 16 residues. Germline CDR1 is SNHLY and CDR2 is FYNNEI. V lost 4 bases, J lost 2 bases, and 16 bases lay in between. CDR3 sequence: CASSAYRTSVTDTQYF. CDR3 DNA sequence: TGTGCCAGCAGTGCCTACAGGACCAGCGTCACAGATACGCAGTATTTT.

The chain carries TRBV4-1 and TRBJ1-5; D remains unclear. The CDR3 length is 19 residues. Germline V lookup: CDR1 MGHRA, CDR2 YSYEKL. With 0 bases removed from V and 5 bases from J, the gap between germline ends came to 23 bases. For the CDR3, the DNA is TGCGCCAGCAGCCAAGATTTCGAACAGTCCATAGTGGCTGATCAGCCCCAGCATTTT. Translation gives CASSQDFEQSIVADQPQHF.

This clonotype showed up just a few times. The chain joins TRBV10-3 to TRBJ2-3; D tentatively reads TRBD1 or TRBD2 (6 bases each). The ends were cut back, 2 bases at V and 0 bases at J, with 15 bases in the middle. This CDR3 is built from 17 residues. Germline assignment: CDR1 ENHRY and CDR2 SYGVKD. CDR3 coding DNA: TGTGCCATCAGTGAGGAAATGAGAGGGGGGAGCACAGATACGCAGTATTTT. It is translated as CAISEEMRGGSTDTQYF.

The table lists this clonotype with a few counts. The genes are TRBV12-3 or TRBV12-4 and TRBJ1-1, with D perhaps matching TRBD1 (6 bases). V lost 4 bases and J lost 1, with 10 bases in between. The CDR3 sequence is 14 residues long. The CDR3 protein is CASSSSTGNTEAFF. CDR3 DNA sequence: TGTGCCAGCAGTTCCTCGACAGGGAACACTGAAGCTTTCTTT.

There are many counts of this clonotype. The CDR3 coding sequence is TGCAGTGCTAGTCGGGACATGGAACTTATAGGGGGCTACACCTTC. Residues: CSASRDMELIGGYTF. The V gene is TRBV20-1, the J gene TRBJ1-2; perhaps TRBD1 as D (6 bases). The CDR3 extends over 15 amino acids. Germline lookup yields CDR1 DFQATT and CDR2 SNEGSKA (reference sequence). V lost 3 bases, J lost 8 bases, and 22 bases lay in between.

The chain couples TRBV11-3 to TRBJ2-2, with 7 bases that match TRBD1. The V gene end was trimmed by 5 bases and the J gene end by 6 bases; junction bases not matched to a gene: 12. Per the germline V gene, CDR1 is SGHNT and CDR2 is YENEEA. The length of the CDR3 is 16 residues. The DNA of the CDR3 is TGTGCCAGCAGCCCCCCCGGGACAGTCTCTTCCGGGGAGCTGTTTTTT. This sequence encodes CASSPPGTVSSGELFF.

This chain links TRBV20-1 with TRBJ2-7; unclear D gene. The V end lost 0 bases, the J end lost 2 bases, and 11 bases lay between the germline ends. The CDR3 is made up of 14 amino acids. Germline V CDR1 and CDR2: DFQATT, SNEGSKA (reference sequence). Here the CDR3 DNA reads TGCAGTGCTAGAGATATCAGTCAACCCTACGAGCAGTACTTC. Protein: CSARDISQPYEQYF.

V and J are TRBV12-3 or TRBV12-4 and TRBJ1-4; the D gene is possibly TRBD1 (5 bases). Trimming left V 3 bases short and J 8 bases short, with 13 bases between. CDR3 length: 14 amino acids. CDR3: CASSFRDPNEKLFF. CDR3 nucleotide sequence: TGTGCCAGCAGTTTTCGGGACCCGAACGAAAAACTGTTTTTT.

The rearrangement uses TRBV7-2 and TRBJ2-4; no firm D call. V gave up 5 bases and J gave up 2 bases, with 13 bases separating them. The CDR3 spans 15 residues. Per the germline V gene, CDR1 is SGHTA and CDR2 is FQGNSA. The CDR3 DNA reads TGTGCCAGCAGCGCCCAAAGGACGCCCAAAAACATTCAGTACTTC. It yields the protein CASSAQRTPKNIQYF.

V is TRBV5-4 and J is TRBJ2-5, with 8 bases lining up with TRBD2. The J call is uncertain, as TRBJ2-7 better fits the DNA end. In germline, CDR1 is SGHNT, CDR2 YYREEE (reference sequence). The CDR3 is 14 residues long. CDR3 amino acids: CASSGGTSRDEQYF. The CDR3 coding sequence is TGTGCCAGCAGCGGAGGGACTAGTCGGGACGAGCAGTACTTC.

This clonotype showed up many times. The V and J genes are TRBV5-5 and TRBJ2-6; D unresolved. This CDR3 contains 15 residues. V shed 0 bases and J shed 0 bases, with 4 bases lying between them. The germline CDR1 and CDR2 sequences are SGHKS and YYEKEE (reference sequence). The CDR3 loop is CASSLDPSGANVLTF. The CDR3, as DNA: TGTGCCAGCAGCTTGGATCCCTCTGGGGCCAACGTCCTGACTTTC.

The V and J genes are TRBV12-3 or TRBV12-4 and TRBJ2-1, with D maybe TRBD2 (6 bases). The J call may be faulty, since TRBJ2-7 better matches the DNA end. The CDR3 spans 17 residues. The CDR3 DNA is TGTGCCAGCAGTCTAAGGACTAAGATGGGATCCTACAATGAGCAGTACTTC. Its translation: CASSLRTKMGSYNEQYF.

The J gene is TRBJ2-3, the V gene TRBV29-1; D possibly corresponds to TRBD2 (6 bases). V was clipped by 7 bases and J by 5 bases, with 19 bases between them. CDR3 size: 14 residues. Germline loops: CDR1 SQVTM, CDR2 ANQGSEA. This CDR3 is CSAPVGGLGDTQYF. CDR3 DNA: TGCAGCGCCCCAGTTGGGGGGTTGGGAGATACGCAGTATTTT.

The chain has TRBV7-6 and TRBJ2-3, with D perhaps matching TRBD2 (5 bases). V was trimmed by 4 bases and J by 2 bases, leaving 13 bases between them. The CDR3 covers 15 residues. In germline, CDR1 is SGHVS, CDR2 FNYEAQ. The CDR3: CASSSASLLTDTQYF. The CDR3 bases are TGTGCCAGCAGCTCCGCTAGCCTTCTCACAGATACGCAGTATTTT.